The subject of this entry is one T cell receptor beta chain. Its target is unknown. This record belongs to a study of T-cell memory formation after mild COVID-19. Study-level findings and limits: While clones contracting from day 15 to 85 were balanced between CD4 and CD8, later expanders leaned CD4+. CD4+ contracting clones were found mainly in CM and EM, and CD8+ ones in EMRA. Cross-reactive memory appears to have joined, as suggested by some responding clones showing up in pre-infection memory.

Per germline, CDR1 KGHSH and CDR2 LQKENI. With 3 bases clipped from V and 0 bases from J, the junction kept 6 bases outside the gene matches. CDR3 length equals 18 residues. One entry per CDR3 protein, called by TCRdb with MiXCR from the 5' RACE reads. Here the sample spans about 560,000 distinct CDR3 sequences, roughly a sixth being singletons. The TCR comes from an adult woman who had mild COVID-19 (a few samples of this study predate the infection). Cell type and time point are not known. The rearrangement uses TRBV18 and TRBJ2-6; TRBD1 agrees at 9 bases. Material for sequencing was PBMCs or a T cell subset sorted from them (not recorded which). CDR3 residues: CASSPLGTGYSGANVLTF. The DNA of the CDR3 is TGTGCCAGCTCACCGCTCGGGACAGGGTACTCTGGGGCCAACGTCCTGACTTTC. The complete variable domain, with remaining parts taken from reference TRBV18 and TRBJ2-6, reads NAGVMQNPRHLVRRRGQEARLRCSPMKGHSHVYWYRQLPEEGLKFMVYLQKENIIDESGMPKERFSAEFPKEGPSILRIQQVVRGDSAAYFCASSPLGTGYSGANVLTFGAGSRLTVL.